Below, 17 T cell receptor beta chains from the same sample are listed, as sequenced in a study of T cell therapy after organ transplantation. Sequenced by immunoSEQ multiplex PCR; TCRdb stores in-frame clones only, minus some. Here the sample spans 40,000 to 60,000 clones, about 94% being singletons. Antigens for these TCRs are unknown. This specimen was CD8+ T cells from blood, taken before autologous CMV-specific T cell therapy. These receptors were obtained from a human patient who had received a solid organ transplant and had CMV disease.

The rearrangement uses TRBV27 and TRBJ2-5, with D maybe TRBD2 (5 bases). V was shortened by 2 bases and J by 2 bases, with 9 bases between the two germline ends. The CDR3 consists of 14 residues. Germline V CDR1 and CDR2: MNHEY, SMNVEV (reference sequence). Here the CDR3 reads CASSLTGSQETQYF. The CDR3 nucleotides read TGTGCCAGCAGTTTAACGGGGTCACAAGAGACCCAGTACTTC.

V gene TRBV27 combines with J gene TRBJ2-7; D is tentatively TRBD1 or TRBD2 (5 bases each). The germline gives CDR1 MNHEY, CDR2 SMNVEV (reference sequence). Between the trimmed V and J ends, which lost 3 bases and 2 bases, there was a span of 11 bases. The CDR3 length is 14 residues. CDR3 bases: TGTGCCAGCAGTTTGGGGACCTCCCCCTACGAGCAGTACTTC. Translation gives CASSLGTSPYEQYF.

The J gene is TRBJ1-1, the V gene TRBV4-3; 8 nucleotides align to TRBD1. Germline CDR1 and CDR2: LGHNA and YSLEER. V lost 3 bases and J lost 4; bases outside the gene matches: 19. The CDR3 extends over 19 amino acids. Here the CDR3 DNA reads TGCGCCAGCAGCCAGGACACCGGGACAGGCTTCCTCGGAATCACTGAAGCTTTCTTT. Amino acids: CASSQDTGTGFLGITEAFF.

This clone was found once. This sequence joins TRBV7-9 and TRBJ2-5, with 7 bases identical to TRBD2. V lost 6 bases, J lost 5 bases, and 12 bases stayed unmatched. Germline V gives CDR1 SEHNR, CDR2 FQNEAQ (reference sequence). This CDR3 is 15 amino acids long. In DNA, the CDR3 is TGTGCCAGCAGACCCGAGGCGAGCGGGATTGAGACCCAGTACTTC. This encodes CASRPEASGIETQYF.

The V call is TRBV9, the J call TRBJ2-7, with D maybe TRBD2 (5 bases). Deletions cut 4 bases from V and 3 bases from J, with 17 bases between. There are 15 residues in the CDR3. The germline V gene has CDR1 SGDLS and CDR2 YYNGEE. The chain's CDR3 is CASSPHSAKDYEQYF. The CDR3 nucleotides read TGTGCCAGCAGCCCCCATAGCGCTAAAGACTACGAGCAGTACTTC.

The J gene is TRBJ2-7, the V gene TRBV11-2; unclear D gene. The ends were cut back, 5 bases at V and 5 bases at J, with 16 bases in the middle. CDR3 length: 14 residues. Germline CDR1 reads SGHAT; CDR2 reads FQNNGV. The CDR3 protein is CASSRVGNRHEQYF. The CDR3 DNA is TGTGCCAGCAGCCGGGTGGGTAATCGACACGAGCAGTACTTC.

The rearrangement uses TRBV2 and TRBJ2-7; D possibly corresponds to TRBD1 (6 bases). Looked up from germline, CDR1 is SNHLY and CDR2 is FYNNEI. CDR3 length: 19 amino acids. V gave up 0 bases and J gave up 0 bases, with 21 bases separating them. The CDR3 reads CASSEALGAGVGISYEQYF. The CDR3 coding sequence is TGTGCCAGCAGTGAAGCGCTCGGGGCAGGGGTAGGGATCTCCTACGAGCAGTACTTC.

The chain recombines TRBV7-6 with TRBJ1-1, with D hard to call. From germline, CDR1 is SGHVS and CDR2 FNYEAQ. The CDR3 covers 14 residues. With 5 bases removed from V and 1 base from J, the gap between germline ends came to 11 bases. The CDR3 loop reads CASSLERWNTEAFF. CDR3 nucleotides: TGTGCCAGCAGCCTCGAGCGATGGAACACTGAAGCTTTCTTT.

This chain connects TRBV6-5 to TRBJ2-7; maybe TRBD2 (6 bases). Germline-derived CDR1 and CDR2 are MNHEY and SVGAGI. Trimming stripped 2 bases from V and 3 bases from J, with 11 bases between. This CDR3 has 14 amino acids. In DNA form, the CDR3 reads TGTGCCAGCAGTTACCTGGACGGGGGCTACGAGCAGTACTTC. It is translated as CASSYLDGGYEQYF.

The chain couples TRBV6-1 to TRBJ1-2; 8 nucleotides align to TRBD1. V trimming: 1 base; J trimming: 4 bases; junction bases outside the gene matches: 5. This CDR3 has 15 amino acids. CDR1 is MNHNS, CDR2 SASEGT, per germline. The DNA for the CDR3 is TGTGCCAGCAGTGAAGGGACAGGGTCGGGCTATGGCTACACCTTC. As protein: CASSEGTGSGYGYTF.

This chain links TRBV11-2 with TRBJ1-2, with 8 bases fitting TRBD1. The trim removed 5 bases at V and 12 bases at J, leaving 11 bases unmatched. Germline CDR1 and CDR2: SGHAT and FQNNGV. The CDR3 spans 13 residues. The CDR3 nucleotides are TGTGCCAGCAGCCCTACCAAGGGACAGGCTGACACCTTC. As protein: CASSPTKGQADTF.

J is TRBJ2-7 and V is TRBV2, with D possibly matching TRBD2 (5 bases). Trimming took 3 bases from V and 3 from J, leaving 15 bases between them. CDR1 SNHLY and CDR2 FYNNEI come from the germline V gene. CDR3 size: 15 residues. The CDR3 loop is CASSDPAEAIYEQYF. DNA for the CDR3: TGTGCCAGCAGTGACCCGGCGGAGGCGATCTACGAGCAGTACTTC.

This chain joins TRBV27 and TRBJ1-1; 9 nucleotides agree with TRBD1. Germline V gives CDR1 MNHEY, CDR2 SMNVEV (reference sequence). Trimming cost V 7 bases and J 6 bases; bases outside gene matches: 6. This CDR3 is 13 amino acids long. DNA for the CDR3: TGTGCCAGCACGATTAGGACAGGGGCTGAAGCTTTCTTT. It specifies CASTIRTGAEAFF.

The chain uses TRBV6-5 and TRBJ2-2, with D possibly TRBD1 on 6 matching bases. The CDR3 consists of 15 residues. The V gene lost 3 bases and the J gene lost 4 bases, with 12 bases spanning the gap. Germline CDR1 is MNHEY and CDR2 is SVGAGI. The CDR3 is CASSYLQGGTGELFF. CDR3 coding DNA: TGTGCCAGCAGTTATTTACAGGGCGGCACCGGGGAGCTGTTTTTT.

This clone was detected a few times. This chain uses TRBV6-5 with TRBJ2-5; no clear D gene. CDR1 and CDR2 (germline): MNHEY, SVGAGI. Trimming left V 7 bases short and J 0 bases short, with 9 bases between. This CDR3 spans 13 amino acids. The CDR3 reads CASMQAYQETQYF. The CDR3 DNA sequence: TGTGCCAGCATGCAGGCTTACCAAGAGACCCAGTACTTC.

CDR3 amino acids: CASSRKRVNALTYEQYF. DNA of the CDR3: TGTGCCAGCAGCCGTAAACGGGTGAATGCCCTGACCTACGAGCAGTACTTC. The chain employs TRBV7-9 and TRBJ2-7; D is unresolved. The CDR3 length is 17 residues. Germline V CDR1 and CDR2: SEHNR, FQNEAQ (reference sequence). Between the trimmed V and J ends, which lost 5 bases and 2 bases, there was a span of 22 bases.

The chain recombines TRBV25-1 with TRBJ2-7; D remains ambiguous. Trimming left V 2 bases short and J 1 base short, with 3 bases between. Germline-derived CDR1 and CDR2 are MGHDK and SYGVNS. The CDR3 runs to 12 residues. This chain's CDR3 is CASSEGSYEQYF. In DNA form, the CDR3 reads TGTGCCAGCAGTGAAGGGTCCTACGAGCAGTACTTC.